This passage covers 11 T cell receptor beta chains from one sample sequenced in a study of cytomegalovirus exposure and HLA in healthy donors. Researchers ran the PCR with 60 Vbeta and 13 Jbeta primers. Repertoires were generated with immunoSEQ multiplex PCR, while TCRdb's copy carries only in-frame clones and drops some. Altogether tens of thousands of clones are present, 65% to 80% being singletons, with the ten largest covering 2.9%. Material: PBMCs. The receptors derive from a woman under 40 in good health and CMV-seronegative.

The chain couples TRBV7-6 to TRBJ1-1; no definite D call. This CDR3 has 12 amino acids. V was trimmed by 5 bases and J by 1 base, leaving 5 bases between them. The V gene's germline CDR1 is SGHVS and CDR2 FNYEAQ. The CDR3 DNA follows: TGTGCCAGCAGCCCACAGAACACTGAAGCTTTCTTT. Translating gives CASSPQNTEAFF.

CDR3 nucleotide sequence: TGTGCCAGCAGCGCTACCGATTCGACAGGGTCTGAGCAGTTCTTC. Protein sequence: CASSATDSTGSEQFF. The J gene is TRBJ2-1, the V gene TRBV7-8; 7 positions agree with TRBD1. CDR1 is SGHVS, CDR2 FQNEAQ, per germline. The trim removed 5 bases at V and 9 bases at J, leaving 13 bases unmatched. CDR3 length: 15 residues. Based on the CDR3 plus reference TRBV7-8 and TRBJ2-1, the full variable domain is GAGVSQSPRYKVAKRGQDVALRCDPISGHVSLFWYQQALGQGPEFLTYFQNEAQLDKSGLPSDRFFAERPEGSVSTLKIQRTQQEDSAVYLCASSATDSTGSEQFFGPGTRLTVL.

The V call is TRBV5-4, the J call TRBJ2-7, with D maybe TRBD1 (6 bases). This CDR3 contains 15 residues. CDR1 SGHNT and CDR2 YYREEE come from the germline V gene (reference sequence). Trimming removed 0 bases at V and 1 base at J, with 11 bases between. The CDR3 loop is CASSLATGGSYEQYF. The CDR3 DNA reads TGTGCCAGCAGCTTGGCGACAGGAGGATCCTACGAGCAGTACTTC.

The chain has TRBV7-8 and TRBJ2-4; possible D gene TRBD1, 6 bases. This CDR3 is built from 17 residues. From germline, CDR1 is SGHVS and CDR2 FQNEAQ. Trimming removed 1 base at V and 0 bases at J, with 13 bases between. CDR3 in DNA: TGTGCCAGCAGCTTAGGCCTTCAGGGGCTAGCCAAAAACATTCAGTACTTC. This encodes CASSLGLQGLAKNIQYF.

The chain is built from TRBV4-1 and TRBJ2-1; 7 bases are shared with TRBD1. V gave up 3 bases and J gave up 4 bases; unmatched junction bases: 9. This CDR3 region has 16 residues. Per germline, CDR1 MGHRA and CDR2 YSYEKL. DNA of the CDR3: TGCGCCAGCAGCCATGATCCGGGACAGAAGTACAATGAGCAGTTCTTC. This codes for CASSHDPGQKYNEQFF.

The CDR3 DNA reads as TGTGCCAGCACCGACCTAGCTGACCAGGCTACCGGGGAGCTGTTTTTT. Protein product: CASTDLADQATGELFF. V and J are TRBV7-9 and TRBJ2-2, with a tentative D call TRBD2 (5 bases). The CDR3 length is 16 residues. The V gene's germline CDR1 is SEHNR and CDR2 FQNEAQ (reference sequence). V dropped 7 bases and J dropped 5 bases, with 20 bases sitting between them.

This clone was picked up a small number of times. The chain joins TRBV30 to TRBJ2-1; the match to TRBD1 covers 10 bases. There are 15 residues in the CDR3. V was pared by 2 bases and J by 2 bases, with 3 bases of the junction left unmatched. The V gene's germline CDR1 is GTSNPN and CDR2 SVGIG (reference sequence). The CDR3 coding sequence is TGTGCCTGGAGTACGGGACAGGGGACCTACAATGAGCAGTTCTTC. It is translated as CAWSTGQGTYNEQFF.

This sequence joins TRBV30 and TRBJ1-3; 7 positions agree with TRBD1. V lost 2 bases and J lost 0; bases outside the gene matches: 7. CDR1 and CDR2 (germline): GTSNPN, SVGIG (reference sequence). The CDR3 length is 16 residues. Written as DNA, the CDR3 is TGTGCCTGGAGTAGCGACAGGGCCAGCTCTGGAAACACCATATATTTT. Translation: CAWSSDRASSGNTIYF.

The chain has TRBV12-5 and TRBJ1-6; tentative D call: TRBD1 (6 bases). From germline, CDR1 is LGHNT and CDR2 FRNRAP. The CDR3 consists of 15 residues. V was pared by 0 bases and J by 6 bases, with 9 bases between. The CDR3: CASGLVQGSNSPLHF. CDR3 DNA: TGTGCTAGTGGTTTGGTACAGGGTAGTAATTCACCCCTCCACTTT. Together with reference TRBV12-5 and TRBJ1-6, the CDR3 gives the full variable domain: DARVTQTPRHKVTEMGQEVTMRCQPILGHNTVFWYRQTMMQGLELLAYFRNRAPLDDSGMPKDRFSAEMPDATLATLKIQPSEPRDSAVYFCASGLVQGSNSPLHFGNGTRLTVT.

The chain's CDR3 is CASSFSGAGNEKLFF. DNA of the CDR3: TGTGCCAGCAGCTTTTCGGGAGCTGGTAATGAAAAACTGTTTTTT. V and J are TRBV7-3 and TRBJ1-4; D gene ambiguous. Germline V gene sequence: CDR1 SGHTA, CDR2 FQGTGA. CDR3 size: 15 residues. Trimming removed 3 bases from V and 4 bases from J, with 12 bases in between.

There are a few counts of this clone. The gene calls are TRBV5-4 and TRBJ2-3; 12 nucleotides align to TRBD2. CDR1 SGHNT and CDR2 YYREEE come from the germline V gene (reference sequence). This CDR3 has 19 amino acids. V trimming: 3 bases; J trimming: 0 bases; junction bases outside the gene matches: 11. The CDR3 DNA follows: TGTGCCAGCAGCTCAGAACCGGGACTAGCGGGTCGTAGCACAGATACGCAGTATTTT. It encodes CASSSEPGLAGRSTDTQYF. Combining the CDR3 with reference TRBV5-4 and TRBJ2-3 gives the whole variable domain ETGVTQSPTHLIKTRGQQVTLRCSSQSGHNTVSWYQQALGQGPQFIFQYYREEENGRGNFPPRFSGLQFPNYSSELNVNALELDDSALYLCASSSEPGLAGRSTDTQYFGPGTRLTVL.